This T cell receptor beta chain was identified during a study of T cells after posttransplantation cyclophosphamide. The table came from immunoSEQ multiplex PCR; TCRdb's copy has only in-frame clones and leaves some out. The sample shows 18,000 or so clones, 75% to 90% of them seen only once. This clone was detected only once. Trimming left V 5 bases short and J 1 base short, with 15 bases between. The CDR3 is 15 residues long. Per the germline V gene, CDR1 is MNHEY and CDR2 is SVGAGI. Input material: memory CD4+ T cells sorted from blood. The TCR comes from a man younger than 40 in good health and a related stem cell transplant donor. The J gene is TRBJ2-7, the V gene TRBV6-5, with D possibly TRBD1 on 6 matching bases. The CDR3 nucleotides read TGTGCCAGCAGTCGATCGGCAGGGGCATCCTACGAGCAGTACTTC. It codes for CASSRSAGASYEQYF.